This T cell receptor (beta chain) was captured by sequencing in a study of CD8+CD57+ T cells in acquired aplastic anemia (dated by TCRdb to about 2018). For the study in its entirety: A mean of roughly 2.9 ug of DNA, ranging from roughly 0.19 to 27.4 ug, was extracted from sorted CD4+ and CD8+ cells. CD8+CD57+ expansion was defined as frequency above the mean frequency observed in healthy subjects.

Genomic DNA served as template for TCR beta VDJ combination and CDR3 sequence profiling. An Illumina HiSeq 2000 was used for TCR repertoire sequencing. Per the source publication's procedure: Repertoire assessment relied on Simpson's diversity index, CDR3 size and DJ length profiles, and TRBV/TRBJ rearrangement plots. The most abundant DNA sequence in the deep sequencing data was taken as the immunodominant clone. CDR3 amino acid sequences were screened for sharing across subjects and were compared with published repertoires and the VDJdb database. Using fastp trimming at Q25 and MiXCR clonotype assembly, TCRdb reanalyzed the public sequencing data and kept in-frame beta chains. A single entry per CDR3 protein holds the most common genes and DNA from its merged rows. These V and J calls are TCRdb output, not the study's own analysis. Present in this sample are 400,000 to 600,000 distinct CDR3 sequences, roughly a third of which were seen just once. Of the sample, nearly 0.85% falls within the top ten clones.

A note on this clonotype: It lacks a known antigen. Base qualities are not at hand, and no much larger clone is one base apart.

V loses 0 bases, J loses 6 bases, and the germline ends lie 18 bases apart. The CDR3 sequence holds 16 residues, the cysteine and phenylalanine included. The read is trimmed to its CDR3 DNA, 48 bases read in frame from base 1. Reading the germline V gene (reference sequence) gives CDR1 DFQATT and CDR2 SNEGSKA. General conclusions and limits of the study: Although around 30 CD8+ CDR3 sequences were shared by patients and controls, these sequences appeared highly expressed in patients and within the immunodominant clones of patients. Between patients and healthy controls, no significant difference in CD8+ Simpson's diversity was found (P=0.060).

Flow cytometry had shown CD8+CD57+ cell expansion in the patients selected for sequencing. All patients had severe acquired aplastic anemia diagnosed by International Study of Aplastic Anemia and Agranulocytosis and Camitta criteria. Patients had received no therapy at the time of blood sampling. In the study, sorted CD4+ and CD8+ blood T cells from patients with severe aplastic anemia and from healthy subjects underwent deep sequencing of TCR repertoires. Patients were enrolled in the USA under clinicaltrials.gov protocols 00001620, 01623167, 00001397, 00071045, 00081523 and 00961064. Ficoll-Paque density gradient centrifugation was used to isolate peripheral blood mononuclear cells. CD4+ and CD8+ T cells were sorted by FACS or magnetic beads before DNA extraction.

The sequenced material came from sorted CD4+, CD8+, or CD8+CD57+ T cells (not recorded which) from PBMCs. The clonotype comes from a human donor with aplastic anemia. The chain links TRBV20-1 with TRBJ1-5; TRBD1 is a weak D gene call, 6 bases matching. The sequenced DNA: TGCAGTGCTAGAGACCGGGACACGATTGAGGGTCAGCCCCAGCATTTT. It specifies CSARDRDTIEGQPQHF.